The text below deals with one T cell receptor (beta chain). The antigen is not known. Data came from immunoSEQ multiplex PCR; TCRdb stores just in-frame clones and leaves some out. The sample includes fewer than 110,000 clones, roughly 91% seen only once; the top ten take roughly 44%. This entry is derived from a study of T cell responses to AZD1222 COVID-19 vaccine. Study-level information: Researchers grouped second doses given at about 4 or about 12 weeks into one pool.

The ends were cut back, 2 bases at V and 6 bases at J, with 19 bases in the middle. Germline V gene sequence: CDR1 KGHSH, CDR2 LQKENI. The CDR3 has 17 residues. Overall study results and limits: At study baseline, merely a handful of AZD1222 recipients were seropositive.

The V call is TRBV18, the J call TRBJ1-4, with a tentative D call TRBD1 (5 bases). This TCR came from an adult in good health. Here the sequenced sample was peripheral blood, taken on day 0 of AZD1222 vaccination. CDR3 bases: TGTGCCAGCTCACCAAGGGCAGGGCCCATTCCTGATGAAAAACTGTTTTTT. As protein: CASSPRAGPIPDEKLFF. Complete variable domain (other parts from reference TRBV18 and TRBJ1-4): NAGVMQNPRHLVRRRGQEARLRCSPMKGHSHVYWYRQLPEEGLKFMVYLQKENIIDESGMPKERFSAEFPKEGPSILRIQQVVRGDSAAYFCASSPRAGPIPDEKLFFGSGTQLSVL.